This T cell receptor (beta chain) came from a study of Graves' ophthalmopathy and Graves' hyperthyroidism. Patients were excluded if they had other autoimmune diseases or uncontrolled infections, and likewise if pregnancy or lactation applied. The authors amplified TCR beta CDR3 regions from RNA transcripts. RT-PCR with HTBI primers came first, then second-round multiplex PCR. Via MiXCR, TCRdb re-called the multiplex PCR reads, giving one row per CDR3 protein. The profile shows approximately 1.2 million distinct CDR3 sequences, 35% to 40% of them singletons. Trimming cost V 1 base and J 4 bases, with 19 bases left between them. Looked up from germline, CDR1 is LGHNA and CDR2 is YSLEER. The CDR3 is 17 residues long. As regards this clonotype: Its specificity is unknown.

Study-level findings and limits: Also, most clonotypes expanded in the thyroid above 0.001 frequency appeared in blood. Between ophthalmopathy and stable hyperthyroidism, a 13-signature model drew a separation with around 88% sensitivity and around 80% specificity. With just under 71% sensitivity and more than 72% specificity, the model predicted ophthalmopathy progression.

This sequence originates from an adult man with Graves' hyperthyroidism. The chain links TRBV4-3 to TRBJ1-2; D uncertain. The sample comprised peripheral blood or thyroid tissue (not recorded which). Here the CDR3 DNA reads TGCGCCAGCAGCCAAGTAGTGGTGACTGACGGAACCTATGGCTACACCTTC. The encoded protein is CASSQVVVTDGTYGYTF.